This T cell receptor beta chain was found in a study of T-cell memory formation after mild COVID-19. Study observations and caveats: Contracting CD4+ clones were located mainly in CM and EM, and CD8+ clones in EMRA.

This clonotype was found many times. What it binds is not known. TCRdb itself ran the 5' RACE reads through MiXCR, one entry per CDR3 protein. The data show under 550,000 distinct CDR3 sequences, about 20% seen once. V dropped 0 bases and J dropped 4 bases, with 15 bases sitting between them. The CDR3 loop spans 15 amino acids. Germline CDR1 reads DFQATT; CDR2 reads SNEGSKA (reference sequence). V gene TRBV20-1 combines with J gene TRBJ1-1; weak D call: TRBD1 (6 bases). The receptor comes from a man between 18 and 35 years old who had mild COVID-19 (a few samples of this study predate the infection). Cell type and time point are not known. Sequenced material: PBMCs or a T cell subset sorted from them (not recorded which). CDR3 coding DNA: TGCAGTGCTAGAGATAGGGGCAGGGGTCTCACTGAAGCTTTCTTT. Translated: CSARDRGRGLTEAFF.